One and the same sample provided the 16 T cell receptor beta chains below, sequenced in a study of low-dose radiotherapy and immunotherapy resistance in tumors. Specified time point: after trial treatment. Treatment indicated: LDRT plus nivolumab, ipilimumab, low-dose cyclophosphamide and aspirin (RACIN trial). Gene-specific TRAV and TRBV primers were used for first-strand cDNA, covering alpha and beta chains. With a constant-region primer and a V-primer adapter, TCRs were subjected to approximately 20 PCR cycles of amplification. TCRdb called the reads again in MiXCR, with one record for every CDR3 protein. This table has 65,000 to 85,000 distinct CDR3 sequences, around a sixth appearing once. The sample consisted of PBMCs, taken after low-dose radiotherapy plus immunotherapy. The receptors stem from a male donor with prostate cancer.

This clonotype was recorded at least ten times. The chain joins TRBV2 to TRBJ2-2; tentatively, D is TRBD2 (5 bases). The CDR3 has 15 amino acids. CDR1 SNHLY and CDR2 FYNNEI come from the germline V gene. The V end was cut by 7 bases, the J end by 1 base, with 13 bases between. CDR3 DNA sequence: TGTGCCAGCAAGCTGGACTGGCAGAACACCGGGGAGCTGTTTTTT. Amino acid sequence: CASKLDWQNTGELFF.

At least ten counts were recorded for this clonotype. The chain joins TRBV30 to TRBJ2-5; TRBD2 is a possible D gene (6 bases). Deletions cut 3 bases from V and 1 base from J, with 15 bases between. CDR3 length: 15 residues. Germline lookup yields CDR1 GTSNPN and CDR2 SVGIG (reference sequence). The CDR3 DNA sequence: TGTGCCTGGAGCCAGGCCTTTAGCGGCCAAGAGACCCAGTACTTC. Its translation is CAWSQAFSGQETQYF.

This clonotype was observed at least ten times. The chain combines TRBV5-1 with TRBJ2-7; D is perhaps TRBD2 (6 bases). Germline V gene data show CDR1 as SGHRS and CDR2 as YFSETQ. This CDR3 has 14 amino acids. Deletions cut 4 bases from V and 7 bases from J, with 18 bases between. DNA of the CDR3: TGCGCCAGCAGCCTAGGGGACTCGTTGGGGGAGCAGTACTTC. Amino acids: CASSLGDSLGEQYF. Full variable domain (missing parts from reference TRBV5-1 and TRBJ2-7): KAGVTQTPRYLIKTRGQQVTLSCSPISGHRSVSWYQQTPGQGLQFLFEYFSETQRNKGNFPGRFSGRQFSNSRSEMNVSTLELGDSALYLCASSLGDSLGEQYFGPGTRLTVT.

This clonotype was found many times. V gene TRBV29-1 combines with J gene TRBJ2-7; D is unresolved. Germline lookup yields CDR1 SQVTM and CDR2 ANQGSEA. This CDR3 has 13 amino acids. Between the trimmed V and J ends, which lost 4 bases and 2 bases, there was a span of 12 bases. DNA of the CDR3: TGCAGCGTTGCGGACGGAGCAGCCTACGAGCAGTACTTC. Its protein product is CSVADGAAYEQYF.

This clonotype was seen at least ten times. This sequence joins TRBV6-6 and TRBJ1-4; possible D gene TRBD1, 5 bases. The ends were cut back, 0 bases at V and 5 bases at J, with 10 bases in the middle. CDR1 and CDR2 from the germline V gene are MNHNY and SVGAGI (reference sequence). The CDR3 is 15 residues long. CDR3 bases: TGTGCCAGCAGTTACTCGGCAGGGAAGAATGAAAAACTGTTTTTT. Translating it yields CASSYSAGKNEKLFF.

V usage is TRBV7-8 and J usage is TRBJ2-2; D is uncertain. Germline CDR1 reads SGHVS; CDR2 reads FQNEAQ. V dropped 7 bases and J dropped 1 base, with 16 bases sitting between them. The CDR3 length is 16 residues. DNA for the CDR3: TGTGCCAGCATCCCCAGACGGATACTGAACACCGGGGAGCTGTTTTTT. This gives the protein CASIPRRILNTGELFF.

This clonotype was counted ten times or more. The CDR3 sequence is CASSLGGVIADTQYF. DNA for the CDR3: TGCGCCAGCAGCTTGGGAGGGGTGATCGCAGATACGCAGTATTTT. This rearrangement joins TRBV5-1 to TRBJ2-3; D may correspond to TRBD1 or TRBD2 (5 bases each). CDR1 and CDR2 (germline): SGHRS, YFSETQ. The CDR3 spans 15 residues. Between the trimmed V and J ends, which lost 0 bases and 4 bases, there was a span of 12 bases.

This clonotype showed up just a few times. The genes are TRBV11-2 and TRBJ1-6, with unresolved D. In germline, CDR1 is SGHAT, CDR2 FQNNGV. This CDR3 is 12 amino acids long. V was pared by 0 bases and J by 12 bases, with 6 bases between. CDR3 in amino acids: CASSLDRGPLHF. In DNA form, the CDR3 reads TGTGCCAGCAGCTTAGATCGGGGACCCCTCCACTTT.

Worth noting for this clonotype: Given a much more abundant clone one base away, this may be a read error. V is TRBV19 and J is TRBJ2-1, with 10 bases fitting TRBD2. Germline lookup yields CDR1 LNHDA and CDR2 SQIVND (reference sequence). The CDR3 runs to 15 residues. The CDR3 region is CASSIGTSGYNERFF. The CDR3 DNA reads as TGTGCCAGTAGTATAGGGACTAGCGGTTACAATGAGCGGTTCTTC.

At least ten counts were recorded for this clonotype. CDR3 amino acids: CSARAGTASNSPLHF. The CDR3 DNA follows: TGCAGTGCTAGAGCTGGGACAGCGAGTAATTCACCCCTCCACTTT. V gene TRBV20-1 combines with J gene TRBJ1-6; TRBD1 agrees at 7 bases. The CDR3 contains 15 residues. With V trimmed by 1 base and J by 6 bases, 6 bases remained unmatched. Germline V gene sequence: CDR1 DFQATT, CDR2 SNEGSKA (reference sequence).

This clonotype showed up many times. The chain couples TRBV2 to TRBJ2-7; no clear D. This CDR3 has 13 amino acids. Germline-derived CDR1 and CDR2 are SNHLY and FYNNEI. V lost 0 bases and J 5 bases, leaving 8 bases between the germline ends. This chain's CDR3 is CASSEARLNEQYF. The CDR3 bases are TGTGCCAGCAGTGAAGCAAGACTCAACGAGCAGTACTTC.

The chain is built from TRBV5-6 and TRBJ1-2; no definite D call. Trimming stripped 7 bases from V and 8 bases from J, with 12 bases between. The CDR3 covers 11 residues. From germline, CDR1 is SGHDT and CDR2 YYEEEE. CDR3 amino acids: CASRYASGYTF. The CDR3 bases are TGTGCCAGCCGGTATGCCAGCGGCTACACCTTC.

Many counts were recorded for this clonotype. The chain uses TRBV7-3 and TRBJ2-1, with 9 bases identical to TRBD2. Germline CDR1 SGHTA, CDR2 FQGTGA. This CDR3 region has 18 residues. V shed 5 bases, J shed 6 bases, and the junction held 17 bases outside the gene matches. The DNA of the CDR3 is TGTGCCAGCAGCCGGGGACTAGCTGAGATAGGGCCCCGCAATGAGCAGTTCTTC. Translated, it gives CASSRGLAEIGPRNEQFF.

This clonotype came up many times. V and J are TRBV7-9 and TRBJ2-1; D perhaps matches TRBD2 (5 bases). CDR1 and CDR2 (germline): SEHNR, FQNEAQ (reference sequence). This CDR3 contains 12 residues. V was clipped by 10 bases and J by 6 bases, with 13 bases between them. CDR3: CANTNGGNEQFF. In DNA form, the CDR3 reads TGTGCCAACACAAACGGAGGCAATGAGCAGTTCTTC. The variable domain in full, completed from reference TRBV7-9 and TRBJ2-1, reads DTGVSQNPRHKITKRGQNVTFRCDPISEHNRLYWYRQTLGQGPEFLTYFQNEAQLEKSRLLSDRFSAERPKGSFSTLEIQRTEQGDSAMYLCANTNGGNEQFFGPGTRLTVL.

Ten or more counts support this clonotype. The chain joins TRBV28 to TRBJ1-1, with 7 bases that match TRBD1. Per germline, CDR1 MDHEN and CDR2 SYDVKM. This CDR3 has 15 residues. V lost 10 bases and J lost 1; bases outside the gene matches: 12. The CDR3 spells CATLTGTDKNTEAFF. The CDR3 nucleotides read TGTGCCACCCTCACCGGGACAGACAAGAACACTGAAGCTTTCTTT.

The table lists this clonotype with many counts. This chain links TRBV7-2 with TRBJ2-2; D is undetermined. V was pared by 5 bases and J by 7 bases, with 8 bases between. This CDR3 region has 12 residues. Per the germline V gene, CDR1 is SGHTA and CDR2 is FQGNSA. CDR3 nucleotides: TGTGCCAGCAGCCTCCCACTCGGGGAGCTGTTTTTT. Protein product: CASSLPLGELFF.